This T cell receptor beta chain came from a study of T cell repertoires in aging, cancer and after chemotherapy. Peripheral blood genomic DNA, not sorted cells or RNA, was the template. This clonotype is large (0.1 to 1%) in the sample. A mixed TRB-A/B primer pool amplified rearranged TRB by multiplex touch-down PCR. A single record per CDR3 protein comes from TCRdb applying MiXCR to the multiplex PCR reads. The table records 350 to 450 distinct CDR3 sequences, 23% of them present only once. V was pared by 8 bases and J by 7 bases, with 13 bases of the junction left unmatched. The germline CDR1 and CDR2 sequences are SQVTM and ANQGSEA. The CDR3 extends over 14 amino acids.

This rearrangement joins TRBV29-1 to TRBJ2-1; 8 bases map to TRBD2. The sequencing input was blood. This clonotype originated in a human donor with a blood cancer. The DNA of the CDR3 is TGCAGCTTCCTAATTAGCGGGACTGAAAATGAGCAGTTCTTC. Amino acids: CSFLISGTENEQFF.